Below, 9 T cell receptor beta chains from the same sample are listed, as sequenced in a study of CD8 T cells in ankylosing spondylitis. Points from the study as a whole: A motif of roughly 8 highly homologous TCR beta variants was seen as apparently characteristic of ankylosing spondylitis blood.

TCRdb fed the 5' RACE reads into MiXCR, producing one record per CDR3 protein. The data contain some 800,000 distinct CDR3 sequences, about an eighth of them singletons. These receptors have no identified antigens. Source material: blood, either unsorted or a sorted T cell fraction (not recorded which). The receptors were gathered from a male donor with ankylosing spondylitis.

The gene calls are TRBV3-1 and TRBJ2-1; no clear D gene. Germline V gene sequence: CDR1 LGHDT, CDR2 YNNKEL (reference sequence). Trimming left V 1 base short and J 7 bases short, with 11 bases between. The CDR3 has 14 amino acids. This CDR3 reads CASSQGESLNEQFF. CDR3 coding DNA: TGTGCCAGCAGCCAAGGGGAATCATTAAATGAGCAGTTCTTC.

This clonotype appeared a few times. The rearrangement joins TRBV20-1 to TRBJ2-7; maybe TRBD2 (5 bases). Deletions cut 0 bases from V and 5 bases from J, with 14 bases between. The CDR3 spans 14 residues. Per germline, CDR1 DFQATT and CDR2 SNEGSKA (reference sequence). This CDR3 is CSARDRRGADEQYF. In DNA, the CDR3 is TGCAGTGCTAGAGATAGACGCGGAGCGGACGAGCAGTACTTC.

The table lists this clonotype with many counts. The J gene is TRBJ2-7, the V gene TRBV20-1; no reliable D call. Germline-derived CDR1 and CDR2 are DFQATT and SNEGSKA (reference sequence). CDR3 length: 12 amino acids. Trimming removed 3 bases at V and 1 base at J, with 7 bases between. The CDR3 nucleotides read TGCAGTGCTAGTGGCAGATCCTACGAGCAGTACTTC. Translation: CSASGRSYEQYF.

This clonotype was counted a few times. This rearrangement joins TRBV13 to TRBJ1-2; D ambiguous. The CDR3 spans 14 residues. The V and J ends lost 2 bases and 1 base respectively, with 8 bases between them. Germline CDR1 and CDR2: PRHDT and FYEKMQ (reference sequence). The CDR3 loop reads CASSLRAINYGYTF. CDR3 bases: TGTGCCAGCAGCTTACGGGCCATTAACTATGGCTACACCTTC.

This clonotype was recorded a few times. The chain is built from TRBV7-2 and TRBJ2-4; D gene unclear. The CDR3 is made up of 14 amino acids. In germline, CDR1 is SGHTA, CDR2 FQGNSA. V was trimmed by 1 base and J by 2 bases, leaving 6 bases between them. CDR3: CASSLGVSKNIQYF. The CDR3 DNA reads as TGTGCCAGCAGCTTAGGGGTATCCAAAAACATTCAGTACTTC. Based on the CDR3 plus reference TRBV7-2 and TRBJ2-4, the full variable domain is GAGVSQSPSNKVTEKGKDVELRCDPISGHTALYWYRQSLGQGLEFLIYFQGNSAPDKSGLPSDRFSAERTGGSVSTLTIQRTQQEDSAVYLCASSLGVSKNIQYFGAGTRLSVL.

This clonotype was detected only a few times. The chain carries TRBV24-1 and TRBJ2-4; TRBD2 is a possible D gene (5 bases). Looked up from germline, CDR1 is KGHDR and CDR2 is SFDVKD. Trimming took 4 bases from V and 9 from J, leaving 12 bases between them. This CDR3 region has 13 residues. The CDR3 DNA reads as TGTGCCACCAGTGACCGTTGGGCGGGCATTCAGTACTTC. Encoded protein: CATSDRWAGIQYF.

This clonotype was picked up many times. The chain combines TRBV20-1 with TRBJ1-1; no clear D. Trimming shortened V by 6 bases and J by 1 base, and 12 bases separated the two germline ends. The CDR3 loop spans 13 amino acids. Germline V gives CDR1 DFQATT, CDR2 SNEGSKA (reference sequence). This chain's CDR3 is CSAPGGPNTEAFF. CDR3 sequence (DNA): TGCAGTGCACCCGGAGGGCCGAACACTGAAGCTTTCTTT.

The table lists this clonotype with a few counts. CDR3 DNA sequence: TGCAGCGTTGCCACCAACACTGAAGCTTTCTTT. Protein sequence: CSVATNTEAFF. The gene calls are TRBV29-1 and TRBJ1-1, with D unresolved. Germline V gene lookup returns CDR1 SQVTM and CDR2 ANQGSEA. CDR3 length: 11 amino acids. Trimming cost V 4 bases and J 2 bases, with 5 bases left between them.

This chain links TRBV6-5 with TRBJ2-7; 14 nucleotides match TRBD2. Trimming cost V 3 bases and J 9 bases; bases outside gene matches: 13. The CDR3 consists of 17 residues. The germline gives CDR1 MNHEY, CDR2 SVGAGI. The CDR3 region has the DNA TGTGCCAGCAGTTATAGCAGGAGTGGGACTAGCGGGAGTTCGCAGTACTTC. Its translation is CASSYSRSGTSGSSQYF.